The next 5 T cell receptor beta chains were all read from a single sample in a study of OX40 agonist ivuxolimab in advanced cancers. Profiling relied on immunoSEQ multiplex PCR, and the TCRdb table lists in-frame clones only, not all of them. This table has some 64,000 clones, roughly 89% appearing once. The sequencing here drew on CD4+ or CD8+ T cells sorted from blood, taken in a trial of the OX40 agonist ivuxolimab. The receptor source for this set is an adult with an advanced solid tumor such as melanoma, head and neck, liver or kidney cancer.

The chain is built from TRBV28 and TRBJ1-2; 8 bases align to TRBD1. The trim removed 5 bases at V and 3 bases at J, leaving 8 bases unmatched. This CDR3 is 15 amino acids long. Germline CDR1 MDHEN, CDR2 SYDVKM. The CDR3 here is CASSRPGTGDYGYTF. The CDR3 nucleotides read TGTGCCAGCAGTAGACCCGGGACAGGTGACTATGGCTACACCTTC.

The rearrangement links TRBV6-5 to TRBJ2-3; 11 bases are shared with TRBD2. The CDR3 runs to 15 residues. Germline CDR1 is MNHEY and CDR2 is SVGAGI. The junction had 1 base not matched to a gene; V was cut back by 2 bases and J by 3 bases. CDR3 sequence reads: CASSYRTSGTDTQYF. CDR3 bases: TGTGCCAGCAGTTACCGGACTAGCGGGACAGATACGCAGTATTTT.

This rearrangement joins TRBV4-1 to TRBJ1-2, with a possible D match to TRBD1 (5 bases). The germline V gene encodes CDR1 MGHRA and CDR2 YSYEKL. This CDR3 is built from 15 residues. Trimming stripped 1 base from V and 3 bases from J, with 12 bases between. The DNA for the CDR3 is TGCGCCAGCAGCCAAGCGGCAGGGCGCGACTATGGCTACACCTTC. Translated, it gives CASSQAAGRDYGYTF.

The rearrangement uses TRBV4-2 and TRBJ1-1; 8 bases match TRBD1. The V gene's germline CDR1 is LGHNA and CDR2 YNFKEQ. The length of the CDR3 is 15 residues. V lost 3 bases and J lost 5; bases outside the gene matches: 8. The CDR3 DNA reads TGTGCCAGCAGCCAGGGTGGACAGGGTAGGACTGAAGCTTTCTTT. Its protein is CASSQGGQGRTEAFF.

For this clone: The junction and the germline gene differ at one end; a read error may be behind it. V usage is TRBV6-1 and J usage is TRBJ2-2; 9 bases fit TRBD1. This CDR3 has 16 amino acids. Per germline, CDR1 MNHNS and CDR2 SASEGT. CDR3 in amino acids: CASSERGTGNAGELFF. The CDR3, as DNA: TGTGCCAGCAGTGAACGTGGGACAGGGAACGCCGGGGAGCTGTTTTTT.